One and the same sample provided the 26 T cell receptor beta chains below, sequenced in a study of beta chain features in type 1 diabetes (dated by TCRdb to the late 2010s). Results and caveats for the whole study, not just this receptor: In all four CD4+ subsets, TCRB CDR3 length was moderately but significantly shorter in type 1 diabetes patients.

Their cognate antigens are unknown. The library was prepared using the immunoSEQ multiplex PCR assay. The entire isolated RNA was reverse transcribed using the High Capacity cDNA Reverse Transcription Kit, and thus expressed TCRB transcripts were sequenced. TCRdb obtained this table from immuneACCESS and retained in-frame rearrangements with V and J assigned. These tables miss some clones; where compared with another copy, unresolved V genes account for less than half of the shortfall, and the remainder is unexplained. In this sample the table shows around 690,000 clones, approximately 13% of which occur a single time. Of the sample, more than 0.1% falls within the top ten clones. The sequencing input was naive CD4+ T cells from blood. The cell subset or site label here, explained by the study, means: true naive CD4+ T cells. All receptors come from a man aged 25-45 years with type 1 diabetes.

This clone was detected only a few times. The chain couples TRBV5-4 to TRBJ2-2; TRBD1 matches 8 bases. The J segment lost 0 bases and the V segment lost 4 bases, leaving 17 bases of the junction unmatched. The CDR3 is 20 amino acids. Germline assignment: CDR1 SGHNT and CDR2 YYREEE (reference sequence). CDR3 in amino acids: CASSEDRVQSIPSNTGELFF. As DNA, the CDR3 is TGTGCCAGCAGCGAGGACAGGGTGCAATCTATTCCCTCGAACACCGGGGAGCTGTTTTTT.

This clone was detected a few times. V usage is TRBV18 and J usage is TRBJ1-4, with D possibly being TRBD1 (6 bases). Trimming pared 4 bases from V and 4 bases from J, leaving 13 bases between. CDR1 and CDR2 (germline): KGHSH, LQKENI. The CDR3 runs 15 residues. CDR3 nucleotide sequence: TGTGCCAGCTCACTTGGACAGAGTTTTAATGAAAAACTGTTTTTT. Residues: CASSLGQSFNEKLFF.

This chain joins TRBV6-5 and TRBJ2-5, with 9 bases lining up with TRBD1. From germline, CDR1 is MNHEY and CDR2 SVGAGI. The CDR3 is 16 residues long. V was clipped by 3 bases and J by 8 bases; unmatched bases: 13. The CDR3 DNA reads as TGTGCCAGCAGTTATCGTTGGACAGGGGAAAGGGAAACCCAGTACTTC. Translated: CASSYRWTGERETQYF.

This clone was observed a handful of times. The J gene is TRBJ2-5, the V gene TRBV7-8; 9 positions match TRBD1. CDR1 is SGHVS and CDR2 is FQNEAQ in the germline V gene. V shed 3 bases, J shed 5 bases, and the junction held 4 bases outside the gene matches. The CDR3 runs to 14 residues. The CDR3 region is CASSFTGGGETQYF. CDR3 nucleotide sequence: TGTGCCAGCAGCTTTACAGGGGGCGGGGAGACCCAGTACTTC.

This clone was counted only a few times. V and J are TRBV25-1 and TRBJ2-2; perhaps D is TRBD1 or TRBD2 (7 bases each). CDR3 size: 16 residues. V lost 1 base and J lost 5, with 14 bases in between. The V gene's germline CDR1 is MGHDK and CDR2 SYGVNS. CDR3 sequence reads: CASSELGQGGTGELFF. The CDR3 nucleotides read TGTGCCAGCAGTGAATTAGGGCAGGGGGGGACCGGGGAGCTGTTTTTT. Full variable domain (outside the CDR3, taken from reference TRBV25-1 and TRBJ2-2): EADIYQTPRYLVIGTGKKITLECSQTMGHDKMYWYQQDPGMELHLIHYSYGVNSTEKGDLSSESTVSRIRTEHFPLTLESARPSHTSQYLCASSELGQGGTGELFFGEGSRLTVL.

This clone was seen a few times. V usage is TRBV18 and J usage is TRBJ2-3, with 10 nucleotides matching TRBD2. The V gene's germline CDR1 is KGHSH and CDR2 LQKENI. V lost 3 bases to trimming and J lost 5 bases; unmatched junction nucleotides: 8. This CDR3 has 16 residues. CDR3 bases: TGTGCCAGCTCACCCCTTAGCGGGGGGCCCGAAGATACGCAGTATTTT. Amino acid sequence: CASSPLSGGPEDTQYF. Full variable domain (outside the CDR3, taken from reference TRBV18 and TRBJ2-3): NAGVMQNPRHLVRRRGQEARLRCSPMKGHSHVYWYRQLPEEGLKFMVYLQKENIIDESGMPKERFSAEFPKEGPSILRIQQVVRGDSAAYFCASSPLSGGPEDTQYFGPGTRLTVL.

This clone was found a few times. The V gene is TRBV5-1, the J gene TRBJ1-3; D remains unclear. V shed 2 bases and J shed 1 base, with 7 bases lying between them. CDR3 length: 14 residues. Germline-derived CDR1 and CDR2 are SGHRS and YFSETQ. For the CDR3, the DNA is TGCGCCAGCAGCTTTGACGGATCTGGAAACACCATATATTTT. Translating it yields CASSFDGSGNTIYF.

This clone was detected only a few times. The gene calls are TRBV29-1 and TRBJ2-3; TRBD2 agrees at 8 bases. This CDR3 region has 14 residues. V gave up 4 bases and J gave up 6 bases; unmatched junction bases: 9. Looked up from germline, CDR1 is SQVTM and CDR2 is ANQGSEA. The CDR3: CSVVVAGNVDTQYF. The CDR3 nucleotides are TGCAGCGTTGTGGTAGCGGGAAACGTGGATACGCAGTATTTT.

The rearrangement uses TRBV6-5 and TRBJ2-2; TRBD2 is a possible D gene (6 bases). Germline V gene sequence: CDR1 MNHEY, CDR2 SVGAGI. The CDR3 is 15 amino acids. Between the trimmed V and J ends, which lost 1 base and 6 bases, there was a span of 12 bases. CDR3 DNA: TGTGCCAGCAGTTACTATCTGGGAGGTGCCGGGGAGCTGTTTTTT. The encoded protein is CASSYYLGGAGELFF.

This clone was detected a few times. A read error may produce the germline difference seen at one junction end. The V gene is TRBV29-1, the J gene TRBJ1-2, with unresolved D. Per the germline V gene, CDR1 is SQVTM and CDR2 is ANQGSEA. This CDR3 is built from 12 residues. This CDR3 is CSVVRRPYGHTF. In DNA, the CDR3 is TGCAGCGTTGTAAGGCGGCCCTATGGCCACACCTTC.

The chain employs TRBV7-8 and TRBJ2-1; D ambiguous. Germline values: CDR1 SGHVS, CDR2 FQNEAQ. V lost 5 bases and J 4 bases, leaving 9 bases between the germline ends. CDR3 length equals 13 residues. The CDR3 region has the DNA TGTGCCAGCAGCCGTGCTGGGTACAATGAGCAGTTCTTC. Protein product: CASSRAGYNEQFF.

This chain links TRBV6-5 with TRBJ2-7, with 7 bases that match TRBD1. CDR3 length: 15 residues. Germline values: CDR1 MNHEY, CDR2 SVGAGI. Germline trimming cut 2 bases from V and 3 bases from J; bases unmatched to any gene: 7. The CDR3, as DNA: TGTGCCAGCAGTTACGTGACAGGGCTCCACTACGAGCAGTACTTC. The encoded protein is CASSYVTGLHYEQYF.

J is TRBJ2-1 and V is TRBV7-9; 8 bases match TRBD1. Germline lookup yields CDR1 SEHNR and CDR2 FQNEAQ (reference sequence). J was trimmed by 8 bases and V by 5 bases; bases with no gene match: 8. The CDR3 is 14 amino acids. CDR3 protein: CASSGRTGTHEQFF. In DNA form, the CDR3 reads TGTGCCAGCAGCGGCCGGACAGGGACCCATGAGCAGTTCTTC.

The chain employs TRBV30 and TRBJ2-5; D remains unclear. Germline V lookup: CDR1 GTSNPN, CDR2 SVGIG (reference sequence). V was trimmed by 0 bases and J by 5 bases, leaving 4 bases between them. The CDR3 is made up of 11 amino acids. The CDR3 DNA reads TGTGCCTGGAGTGTAGTGGAGACCCAGTACTTC. Amino acids: CAWSVVETQYF.

This clone was counted between two and nine times. The chain recombines TRBV5-1 with TRBJ2-1; 8 bases match TRBD1. The V gene's germline CDR1 is SGHRS and CDR2 YFSETQ. After removal of 1 base from V and 6 bases from J, the junction contained 6 bases not matched to a gene. CDR3 length: 15 residues. The CDR3 spells CASSLYRDRPNEQFF. CDR3 coding DNA: TGCGCCAGCAGCTTGTACCGGGACAGGCCCAATGAGCAGTTCTTC.

The chain combines TRBV7-2 with TRBJ2-3; D is undetermined. Trimming shortened V by 5 bases and J by 2 bases, and 5 bases separated the two germline ends. From germline, CDR1 is SGHTA and CDR2 FQGNSA. The CDR3 contains 12 residues. Here the CDR3 DNA reads TGTGCCAGCAGCCCCATCACAGATACGCAGTATTTT. This codes for CASSPITDTQYF. Combining the CDR3 with reference TRBV7-2 and TRBJ2-3 gives the whole variable domain GAGVSQSPSNKVTEKGKDVELRCDPISGHTALYWYRQSLGQGLEFLIYFQGNSAPDKSGLPSDRFSAERTGGSVSTLTIQRTQQEDSAVYLCASSPITDTQYFGPGTRLTVL.

There are a few counts of this clone. The V call is TRBV9, the J call TRBJ2-2, with D maybe TRBD1 (6 bases). The CDR3 consists of 15 residues. Germline-derived CDR1 and CDR2 are SGDLS and YYNGEE. V shed 0 bases and J shed 4 bases, with 10 bases lying between them. The CDR3 loop reads CASSVEDRATGELFF. CDR3 coding DNA: TGTGCCAGCAGCGTAGAGGACAGAGCCACCGGGGAGCTGTTTTTT.

The gene calls are TRBV5-8 and TRBJ2-6, with D possibly matching TRBD1 (6 bases). Germline values: CDR1 SGHTS, CDR2 YDEGEE. With 3 bases removed from V and 0 bases from J, the gap between germline ends came to 16 bases. This CDR3 contains 18 residues. CDR3: CASSSRDTNPSGANVLTF. For the CDR3, the DNA is TGTGCCAGCAGCTCCCGGGACACTAACCCCTCTGGGGCCAACGTCCTGACTTTC.

The genes are TRBV7-9 and TRBJ1-3; no clear D. The CDR3 has 9 amino acids. The V and J ends lost 2 bases and 11 bases respectively, with 1 base between them. From germline, CDR1 is SEHNR and CDR2 FQNEAQ (reference sequence). Here the CDR3 reads CASSLSIYF. The DNA for the CDR3 is TGTGCCAGCAGCTTATCCATATATTTT. Together with reference TRBV7-9 and TRBJ1-3, the CDR3 gives the full variable domain: DTGVSQNPRHKITKRGQNVTFRCDPISEHNRLYWYRQTLGQGPEFLTYFQNEAQLEKSRLLSDRFSAERPKGSFSTLEIQRTEQGDSAMYLCASSLSIYFGEGSWLTVV.

This clone was counted a few times. The V call is TRBV18, the J call TRBJ2-7; D is tentatively TRBD1 or TRBD2 (5 bases each). Germline V gene lookup returns CDR1 KGHSH and CDR2 LQKENI. The CDR3 is 19 amino acids. V dropped 3 bases and J dropped 2 bases, with 26 bases sitting between them. The CDR3 DNA is TGTGCCAGCTCACCCAATGGTAGGGCCGTTGGGGGATCCCCCTACGAGCAGTACTTC. This encodes CASSPNGRAVGGSPYEQYF.

This chain joins TRBV11-2 and TRBJ1-3; no reliable D call. Between the trimmed V and J ends, which lost 6 bases and 0 bases, there was a span of 12 bases. This CDR3 has 15 amino acids. Germline CDR1 and CDR2: SGHAT and FQNNGV. The DNA of the CDR3 is TGTGCCAGCAGGCCAACCTTAGACTCTGGAAACACCATATATTTT. Protein sequence: CASRPTLDSGNTIYF.

This clone was recorded a few times. The rearrangement uses TRBV30 and TRBJ2-1, with TRBD2 matching 13 bases. V lost 1 base, J lost 0 bases, and 9 bases stayed unmatched. CDR3 length: 19 residues. In germline, CDR1 is GTSNPN, CDR2 SVGIG (reference sequence). CDR3 sequence reads: CAWSATQTSGRASYNEQFF. The CDR3 DNA follows: TGTGCCTGGAGTGCGACCCAAACTAGCGGGAGGGCCTCCTACAATGAGCAGTTCTTC.

This clone was counted a few times. The chain recombines TRBV19 with TRBJ2-7; 8 bases agree with TRBD2. Germline CDR1 is LNHDA and CDR2 is SQIVND (reference sequence). CDR3 size: 15 residues. J gave up 2 bases and V 3 bases, and 6 bases lay outside the gene matches. As DNA, the CDR3 is TGTGCCAGTAGTATCAGGCTAGCGGGTCCCTACGAGCAGTACTTC. Translation: CASSIRLAGPYEQYF.

The chain combines TRBV29-1 with TRBJ1-2, with 9 positions matching TRBD1. This CDR3 is built from 13 residues. Looked up from germline, CDR1 is SQVTM and CDR2 is ANQGSEA. V lost 7 bases and J lost 4; bases outside the gene matches: 7. The CDR3 DNA reads as TGCAGCGGGTACAGGGGGCTGAGCTATGGCTACACCTTC. Encoded protein: CSGYRGLSYGYTF. Drawing the rest from reference TRBV29-1 and TRBJ1-2, the complete variable domain is SAVISQKPSRDICQRGTSLTIQCQVDSQVTMMFWYRQQPGQSLTLIATANQGSEATYESGFVIDKFPISRPNLTFSTLTVSNMSPEDSSIYLCSGYRGLSYGYTFGSGTRLTVV.

The chain is built from TRBV11-1 and TRBJ1-1; D not resolved. With 3 bases removed from V and 4 bases from J, the gap between germline ends came to 15 bases. The CDR3 spans 15 residues. Germline CDR1 reads SGHAT; CDR2 reads FQDESV (reference sequence). CDR3: CASSFGREPVTEAFF. The CDR3 DNA is TGTGCCAGCAGCTTTGGGAGGGAGCCCGTCACTGAAGCTTTCTTT.

The genes are TRBV27 and TRBJ1-1, with D hard to call. Trimming cost V 5 bases and J 5 bases, with 15 bases left between them. Germline V gene lookup returns CDR1 MNHEY and CDR2 SMNVEV (reference sequence). This CDR3 spans 14 amino acids. The CDR3, as DNA: TGTGCCAGCAGTCCCAACGGGCCGTGGACTGAAGCTTTCTTT. It is translated as CASSPNGPWTEAFF.